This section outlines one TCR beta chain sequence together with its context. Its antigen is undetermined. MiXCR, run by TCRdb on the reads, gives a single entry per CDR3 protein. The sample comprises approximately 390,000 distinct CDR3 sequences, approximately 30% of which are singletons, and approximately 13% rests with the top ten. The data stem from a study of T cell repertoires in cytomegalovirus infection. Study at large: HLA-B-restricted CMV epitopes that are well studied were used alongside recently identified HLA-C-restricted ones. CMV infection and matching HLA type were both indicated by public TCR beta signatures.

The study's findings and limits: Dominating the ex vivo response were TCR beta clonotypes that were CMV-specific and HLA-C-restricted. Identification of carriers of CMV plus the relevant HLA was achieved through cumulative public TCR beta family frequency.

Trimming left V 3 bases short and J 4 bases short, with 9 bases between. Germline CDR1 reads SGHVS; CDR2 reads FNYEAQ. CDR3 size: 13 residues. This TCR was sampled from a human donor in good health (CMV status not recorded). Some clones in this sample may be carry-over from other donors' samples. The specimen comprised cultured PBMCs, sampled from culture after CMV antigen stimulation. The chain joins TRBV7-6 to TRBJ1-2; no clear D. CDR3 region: CASSLGSPYGYTF. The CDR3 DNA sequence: TGTGCCAGCAGCTTGGGTTCTCCCTATGGCTACACCTTC.